The present T cell receptor beta chain was sequenced within a study of prognosis after radiotherapy for stage I lung cancer. CDR3 of TCR beta was amplified from genomic DNA via a two-round multiplex PCR. Individual primers that were specific to each TRBV and TRBJ gene served in first-round PCR. Each CDR3 protein is one row after TCRdb ran MiXCR on the multiplex PCR reads. The data hold 20,000 to 25,000 distinct CDR3 sequences, with 40% to 45% observed a single time. This clonotype appeared many times. This clonotype originated in a donor aged 50 or older with non-small cell lung cancer. The sequencing here drew on PBMCs, taken before or after stereotactic body radiation therapy (not recorded which).

The CDR3 sequence is CASERAAGSVNEQFF. The CDR3 nucleotides read TGTGCCAGCGAGAGGGCAGCGGGTTCAGTCAATGAGCAGTTCTTC. This chain connects TRBV27 to TRBJ2-1; D is perhaps TRBD2 (6 bases). The CDR3 spans 15 residues. V lost 8 bases to trimming and J lost 6 bases, with 20 bases between them. Per the germline V gene, CDR1 is MNHEY and CDR2 is SMNVEV (reference sequence).